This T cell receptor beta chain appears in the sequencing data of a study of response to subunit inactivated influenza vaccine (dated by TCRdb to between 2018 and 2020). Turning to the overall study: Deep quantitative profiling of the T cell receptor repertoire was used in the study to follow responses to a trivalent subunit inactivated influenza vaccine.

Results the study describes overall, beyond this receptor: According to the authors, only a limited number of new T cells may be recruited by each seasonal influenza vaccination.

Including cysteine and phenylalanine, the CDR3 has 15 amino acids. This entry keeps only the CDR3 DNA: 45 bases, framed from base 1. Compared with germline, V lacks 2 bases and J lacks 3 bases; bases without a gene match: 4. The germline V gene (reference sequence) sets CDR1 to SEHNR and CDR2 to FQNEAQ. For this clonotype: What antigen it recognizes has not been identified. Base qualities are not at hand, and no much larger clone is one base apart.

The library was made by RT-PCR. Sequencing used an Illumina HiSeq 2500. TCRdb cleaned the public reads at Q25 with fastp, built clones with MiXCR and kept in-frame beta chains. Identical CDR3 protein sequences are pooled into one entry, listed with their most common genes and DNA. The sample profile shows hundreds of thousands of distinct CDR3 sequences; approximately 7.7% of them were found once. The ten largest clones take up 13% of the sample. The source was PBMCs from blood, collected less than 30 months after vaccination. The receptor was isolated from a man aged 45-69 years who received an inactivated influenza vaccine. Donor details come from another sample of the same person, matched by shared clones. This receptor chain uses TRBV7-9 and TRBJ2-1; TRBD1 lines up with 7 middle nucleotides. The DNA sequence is TGTGCCAGCAGCTTAAGAGGGACAGACTACAATGAGCAGTTCTTC. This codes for CASSLRGTDYNEQFF.